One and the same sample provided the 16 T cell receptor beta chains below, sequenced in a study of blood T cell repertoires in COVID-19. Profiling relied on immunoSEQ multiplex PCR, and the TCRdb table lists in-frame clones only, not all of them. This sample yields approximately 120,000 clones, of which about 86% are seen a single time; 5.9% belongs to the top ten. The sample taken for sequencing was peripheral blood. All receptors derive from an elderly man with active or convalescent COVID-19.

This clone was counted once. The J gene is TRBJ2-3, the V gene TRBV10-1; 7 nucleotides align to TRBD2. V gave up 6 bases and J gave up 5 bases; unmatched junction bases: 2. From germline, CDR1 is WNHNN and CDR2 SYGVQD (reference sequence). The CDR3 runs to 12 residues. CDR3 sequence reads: CASRLAEDTQYF. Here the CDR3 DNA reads TGCGCCAGCAGGCTAGCGGAAGATACGCAGTATTTT.

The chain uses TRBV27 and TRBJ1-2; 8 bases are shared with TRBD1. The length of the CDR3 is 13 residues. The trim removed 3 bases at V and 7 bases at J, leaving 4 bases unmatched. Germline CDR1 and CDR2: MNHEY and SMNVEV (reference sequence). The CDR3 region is CASSLQGAIGYTF. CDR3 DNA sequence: TGTGCCAGCAGTTTGCAGGGGGCGATTGGCTACACCTTC.

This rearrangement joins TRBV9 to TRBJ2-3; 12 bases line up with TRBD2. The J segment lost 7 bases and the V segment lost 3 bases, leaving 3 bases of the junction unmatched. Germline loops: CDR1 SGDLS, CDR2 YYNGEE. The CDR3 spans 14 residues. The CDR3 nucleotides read TGTGCCAGCAGCGCTAGCGGGGGGGTAAATACGCAGTATTTT. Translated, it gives CASSASGGVNTQYF. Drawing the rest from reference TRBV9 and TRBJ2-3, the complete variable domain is DSGVTQTPKHLITATGQRVTLRCSPRSGDLSVYWYQQSLDQGLQFLIQYYNGEERAKGNILERFSAQQFPDLHSELNLSSLELGDSALYFCASSASGGVNTQYFGPGTRLTVL.

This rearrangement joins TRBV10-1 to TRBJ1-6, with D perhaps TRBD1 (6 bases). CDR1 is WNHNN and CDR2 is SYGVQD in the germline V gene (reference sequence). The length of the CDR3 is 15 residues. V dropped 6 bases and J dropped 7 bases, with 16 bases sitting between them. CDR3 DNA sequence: TGCGCCAGCAGGGGGGACACACGAGGAAATTCACCCCTCCACTTT. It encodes CASRGDTRGNSPLHF.

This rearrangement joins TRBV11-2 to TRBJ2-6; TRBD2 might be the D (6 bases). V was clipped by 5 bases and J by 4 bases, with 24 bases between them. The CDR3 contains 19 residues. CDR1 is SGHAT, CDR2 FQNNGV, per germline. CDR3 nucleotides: TGTGCCAGCAGCCCTCGTCCCGGGACTCAAGTCACCGGGGCCAACGTCCTGACTTTC. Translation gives CASSPRPGTQVTGANVLTF.

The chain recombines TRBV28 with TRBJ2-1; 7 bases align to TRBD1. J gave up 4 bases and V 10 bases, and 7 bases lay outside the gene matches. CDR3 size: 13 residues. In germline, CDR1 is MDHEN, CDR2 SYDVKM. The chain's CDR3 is CATRDSVYNEQFF. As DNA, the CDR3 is TGTGCCACCCGGGACAGTGTTTACAATGAGCAGTTCTTC.

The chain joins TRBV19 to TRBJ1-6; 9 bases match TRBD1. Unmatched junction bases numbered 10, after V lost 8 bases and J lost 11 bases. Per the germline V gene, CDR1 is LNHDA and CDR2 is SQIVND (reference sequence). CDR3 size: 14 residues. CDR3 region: CASCEQGAGTPLHF. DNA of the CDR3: TGTGCCAGTTGCGAACAGGGGGCCGGGACACCCCTCCACTTT.

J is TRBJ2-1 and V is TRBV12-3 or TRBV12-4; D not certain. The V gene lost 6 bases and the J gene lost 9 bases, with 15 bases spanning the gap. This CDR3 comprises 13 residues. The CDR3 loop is CASSPGPRGEQFF. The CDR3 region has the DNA TGTGCCAGCAGCCCTGGTCCGCGCGGTGAGCAGTTCTTC.

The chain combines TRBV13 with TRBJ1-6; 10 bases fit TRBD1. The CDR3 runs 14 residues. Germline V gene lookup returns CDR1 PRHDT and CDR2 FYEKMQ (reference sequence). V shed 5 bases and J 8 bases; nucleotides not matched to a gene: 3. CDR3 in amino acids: CASSPGTGDSPLHF. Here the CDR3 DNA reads TGTGCCAGCAGCCCCGGGACAGGGGATTCACCCCTCCACTTT.

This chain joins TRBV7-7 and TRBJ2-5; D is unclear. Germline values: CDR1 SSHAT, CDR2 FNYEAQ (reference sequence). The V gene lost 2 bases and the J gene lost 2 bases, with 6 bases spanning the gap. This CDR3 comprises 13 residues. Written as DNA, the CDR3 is TGTGCCAGCAGCTTATTCCTACAAGAGACCCAGTACTTC. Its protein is CASSLFLQETQYF.

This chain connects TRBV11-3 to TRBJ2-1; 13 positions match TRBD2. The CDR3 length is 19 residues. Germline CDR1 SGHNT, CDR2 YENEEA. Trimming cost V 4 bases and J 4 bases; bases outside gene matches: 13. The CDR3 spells CASSYGLAGATIRYNEQFF. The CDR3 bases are TGTGCCAGCAGCTACGGACTAGCGGGGGCGACGATAAGATACAATGAGCAGTTCTTC.

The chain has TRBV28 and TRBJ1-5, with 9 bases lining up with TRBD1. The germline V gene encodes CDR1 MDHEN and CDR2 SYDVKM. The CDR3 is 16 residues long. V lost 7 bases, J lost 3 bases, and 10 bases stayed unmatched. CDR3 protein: CASNSAGTGYNQPQHF. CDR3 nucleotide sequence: TGTGCCAGCAACTCAGCCGGGACAGGGTACAATCAGCCCCAGCATTTT. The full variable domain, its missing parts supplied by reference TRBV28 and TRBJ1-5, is DVKVTQSSRYLVKRTGEKVFLECVQDMDHENMFWYRQDPGLGLRLIYFSYDVKMKEKGDIPEGYSVSREKKERFSLILESASTNQTSMYLCASNSAGTGYNQPQHFGDGTRLSIL.

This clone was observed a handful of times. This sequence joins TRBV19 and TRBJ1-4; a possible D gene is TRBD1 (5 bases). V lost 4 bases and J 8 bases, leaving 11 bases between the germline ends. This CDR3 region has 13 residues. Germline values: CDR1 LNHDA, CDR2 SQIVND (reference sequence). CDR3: CASSTTGVEKLFF. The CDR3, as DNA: TGTGCCAGTAGTACGACGGGGGTGGAAAAACTGTTTTTT.

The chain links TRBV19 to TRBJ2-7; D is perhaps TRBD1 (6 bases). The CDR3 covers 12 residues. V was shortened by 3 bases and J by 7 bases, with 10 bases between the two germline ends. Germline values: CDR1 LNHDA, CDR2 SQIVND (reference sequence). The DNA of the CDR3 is TGTGCCAGTAGTATGGGCAGGGGTGAGCAGTACTTC. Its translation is CASSMGRGEQYF.

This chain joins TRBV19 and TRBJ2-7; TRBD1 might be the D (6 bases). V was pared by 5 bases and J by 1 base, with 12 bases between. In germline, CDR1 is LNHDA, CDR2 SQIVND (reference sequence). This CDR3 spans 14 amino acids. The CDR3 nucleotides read TGTGCCAGTAGTTGGGGGACACCTTCCTACGAGCAGTACTTC. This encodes CASSWGTPSYEQYF. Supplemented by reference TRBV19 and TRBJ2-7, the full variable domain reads DGGITQSPKYLFRKEGQNVTLSCEQNLNHDAMYWYRQDPGQGLRLIYYSQIVNDFQKGDIAEGYSVSREKKESFPLTVTSAQKNPTAFYLCASSWGTPSYEQYFGPGTRLTVT.

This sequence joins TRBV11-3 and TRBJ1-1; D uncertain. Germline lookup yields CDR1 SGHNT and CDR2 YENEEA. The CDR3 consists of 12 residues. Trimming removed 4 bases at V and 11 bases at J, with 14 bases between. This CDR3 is CASSSSGGTAFF. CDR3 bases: TGTGCCAGCAGCTCATCTGGAGGAACTGCTTTCTTT. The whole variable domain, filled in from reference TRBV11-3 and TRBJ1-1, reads EAGVVQSPRYKIIEKKQPVAFWCNPISGHNTLYWYLQNLGQGPELLIRYENEEAVDDSQLPKDRFSAERLKGVDSTLKIQPAELGDSAVYLCASSSSGGTAFFGQGTRLTVV.